A selection of T cell receptor beta chains follows, all from one sample in a study of blood T cell repertoires in COVID-19. The data were produced by immunoSEQ multiplex PCR, yet TCRdb's version contains in-frame clones alone and is incomplete. The table includes 100,000 to 150,000 clones, approximately 80% detected once. Sequenced: peripheral blood. The receptors here all came from a man aged 35 to 55 with active or convalescent COVID-19. The CDR3 runs from the conserved cysteine through the conserved F or W. D genes are given only for firm matches. Clone size is given for some rows only: seen once, a few or many times, or a class if the clone is expanded.

D	size	V	J	DNA	CDR3
.	.	TRBV6-5	TRBJ1-2	TGTGCCAGCACCCCCGGAGCTGACTACACCTTC	CASTPGADYTF
TRBD2	.	TRBV6-5	TRBJ2-7	TGTGCCAGCTTTCGCGGGGGTGAGCGGGACGAGCAGTACTTC	CASFRGGERDEQYF
.	.	TRBV11-2	TRBJ2-5	TGTGCCAGCAGCTTAGGAGCGGAGACCCAGTACTTC	CASSLGAETQYF
.	once	TRBV5-4	TRBJ1-1	TGTGCCAGCAGCCCCTTGCAGGGATTGAATGATGAAGCTTTCTTT	CASSPLQGLNDEAFF
.	.	TRBV2	TRBJ2-5	TGTGCCAGCAGTAGAACGGGGTCGGCCCAAGAGACCCAGTACTTC	CASSRTGSAQETQYF
.	.	TRBV5-1	TRBJ2-7	TGCGCCAGCAGCCTGGCAGGGAAATTTGGCGAGCAGTACTTC	CASSLAGKFGEQYF
TRBD1	once	TRBV13	TRBJ1-1	TGTGCCAGCAGCTTAGGGACAGGGGTGCTGAACACTGAAGCTTTCTTT	CASSLGTGVLNTEAFF
.	.	TRBV5-1	TRBJ1-2	TGCGCCAGCAGCTTGGACTCAGGGAACAACTATGGCTACACCTTC	CASSLDSGNNYGYTF
.	.	TRBV7-3	TRBJ2-6	TGTGCCAGCAGCCTCTCCGGAACCGGGTATGGGGCCAACGTCCTGACTTTC	CASSLSGTGYGANVLTF
.	few	TRBV6-2/TRBV6-3	TRBJ2-3	TGTGCCAGCAGTTACTCACTAGGGGATACGCAGTATTTT	CASSYSLGDTQYF
.	.	TRBV14	TRBJ2-7	TGTGCCAGCAGCCATTGGCACGAGCAGTACTTC	CASSHWHEQYF
TRBD1	.	TRBV28	TRBJ1-2	TGTGCCAGCAGTCCGTCAGGGGGCGACTACCACTGGGACTATGGCTACACCTTC	CASSPSGGDYHWDYGYTF
.	.	TRBV10-3	TRBJ2-7	TGTGCCATCAGTGAGTCGGGGCGGGGCGGCCCCTACGAGCAGTACTTC	CAISESGRGGPYEQYF
.	.	TRBV10-3	TRBJ2-3	TGTGCCATCAGTGATTGGCGGGAAACAGATACGCAGTATTTT	CAISDWRETDTQYF
.	few	TRBV28	TRBJ2-3	TGTGCCAGCAGTTTGGAGGGGAAAGGAGATACGCAGTATTTT	CASSLEGKGDTQYF
TRBD1	.	TRBV30	TRBJ1-5	TGTGCCTGGAGTGTCTCGGGACAGGGGGGCCAGCCCCAGCATTTT	CAWSVSGQGGQPQHF
TRBD1	.	TRBV10-2	TRBJ1-1	TGCGCCAGCAAGAAGACGGGACAGGAGAACACTGAAGCTTTCTTT	CASKKTGQENTEAFF
.	.	TRBV4-2	TRBJ1-1	TGTGCCAGCAGCCAAGGGGCCAGGGGTACTGAAGCTTTCTTT	CASSQGARGTEAFF
.	.	TRBV13	TRBJ2-2	TGTGCCAGCAGCTCACGACTAGCCGGGGAGCTGTTTTTT	CASSSRLAGELFF
.	.	TRBV25-1	TRBJ1-2	TGTGCCAGCAGTAAGACACTCAACTATGGCTACACCTTC	CASSKTLNYGYTF
.	.	TRBV4-3	TRBJ1-2	TGCGCCAGCAGCCAAATTTTAACAAGCTATGGCTACACCTTC	CASSQILTSYGYTF
TRBD1	.	TRBV28	TRBJ1-1	TGTGCCAGCAGTCGGGGACAGCTAAGTTACACTGAAGCTTTCTTT	CASSRGQLSYTEAFF
.	.	TRBV6-5	TRBJ2-2	TGTGCCAGCAAAACAGCGAACACCGGGGAGCTGTTTTTT	CASKTANTGELFF
TRBD1	.	TRBV27	TRBJ2-7	TGTGCCAGCAGTTTATCGTCGGCTGGATGGTCGGGACAGGGGCCAATCGAGCAGTACTTC	CASSLSSAGWSGQGPIEQYF
TRBD2	.	TRBV11-1	TRBJ2-7	TGTGCCAGCAGCTCACCAAGCGGGGGGTTCTCCTACGAGCAGTACTTC	CASSSPSGGFSYEQYF
.	.	TRBV11-3	TRBJ2-7	TGTGCCAGCAGCTTAGGGCCGATAAACTCCTACGAGCAGTACTTC	CASSLGPINSYEQYF
.	few	TRBV10-3	TRBJ1-1	TGTGCCACCTTCGGGGAGGTCAACACTGAAGCTTTCTTT	CATFGEVNTEAFF
.	.	TRBV11-2	TRBJ2-3	TGTGCCAGCAGCTTGAGGAGGGGCACAGATACGCAGTATTTT	CASSLRRGTDTQYF
.	.	TRBV13	TRBJ1-2	TGTGCCAGCAGCGTCCGAGCCAACTATGGCTACACCTTC	CASSVRANYGYTF
TRBD2	.	TRBV3-1/TRBV3-2	TRBJ2-7	TGTGCCAGCAGCCAAGGACTGACTAGCTTCTACGAGCAGTACTTC	CASSQGLTSFYEQYF
TRBD1	.	TRBV7-2	TRBJ1-6	TGTGCCAGCAGCTTACAGGGGGGAAATTCACCCCTCCACTTT	CASSLQGGNSPLHF
.	few	TRBV7-8	TRBJ1-4	TGTGCCAGCAGCTTCCGACAGGTCGAAAAACTGTTTTTT	CASSFRQVEKLFF
.	.	TRBV3-1/TRBV3-2	TRBJ2-5	TGTGCCAGCAGCCAAGGGACTAACCAAGAGACCCAGTACTTC	CASSQGTNQETQYF
TRBD2	.	TRBV7-3	TRBJ2-3	TGTGCCAGCAGCTTAGGATACGGGGGGGCGTCCACGCAGTATTTT	CASSLGYGGASTQYF
TRBD2	.	TRBV3-1/TRBV3-2	TRBJ2-5	TGTGCCAGCAGCCGGGGACTAGCGGTACAAGAGACCCAGTACTTC	CASSRGLAVQETQYF
.	once	TRBV6-5	TRBJ1-2	TGTGCCAGCAGTCCTAACGGGGATTATGGCTACACCTTC	CASSPNGDYGYTF
.	.	TRBV18	TRBJ1-3	TGTGCCAGCTCACCACTCGACGGGGTCTCTGGAAACACCATATATTTT	CASSPLDGVSGNTIYF
.	few	TRBV30	TRBJ1-1	TGTGCCTGGAGTGCACAGGGTGGCACTGAAGCTTTCTTT	CAWSAQGGTEAFF
TRBD2	.	TRBV7-2	TRBJ2-1	TGTGCCAGCAGCGGTGTTTCGGGAGCGGGGGGCAGGTACAATGAGCAGTTCTTC	CASSGVSGAGGRYNEQFF
TRBD1	few	TRBV6-5	TRBJ2-7	TGTGCCAGCAAACAGGACAGGGGAGTCTACGAGCAGTACTTC	CASKQDRGVYEQYF
.	.	TRBV19	TRBJ1-1	TGTGCCAGTAGTATTATCAGGGGAAAATTGAACACTGAAGCTTTCTTT	CASSIIRGKLNTEAFF